A selection of T cell receptor beta chains follows, all from one sample in a study of cytomegalovirus exposure and HLA in healthy donors. Some clones are missing from TCRdb's copy, which holds only in-frame ones; the method was immunoSEQ multiplex PCR. The sample includes just over 150,000 clones, roughly 80% of them seen just once. The sample consisted of PBMCs. These receptors came from a woman aged 30 to 39 in good health and CMV-seronegative. The CDR3 runs from the conserved cysteine through the conserved F or W. A D gene is named only where the DNA matches it firmly. Where a row states a size, it is once, few, many or the class of an expanded clone; other rows omit it.

clone_size	d_call	v_call	j_call	cdr3_aa	cdr3_nt
.	TRBD1	TRBV6-1	TRBJ1-1	CASRLTGGETEAFF	TGTGCCAGCAGGCTAACAGGGGGCGAGACTGAAGCTTTCTTT
few	.	TRBV29-1	TRBJ2-3	CSVDSGLGGDTQYF	TGCAGCGTTGATTCGGGGTTGGGAGGAGATACGCAGTATTTT
.	TRBD1	TRBV4-1	TRBJ2-3	CASSQYPGQGTDTQYF	TGCGCCAGCAGCCAGTACCCGGGACAGGGTACGGATACGCAGTATTTT
few	.	TRBV27	TRBJ1-2	CASSPSNPVSYYGYTF	TGTGCCAGCAGTCCCTCCAATCCGGTCTCTTACTATGGCTACACCTTC
.	TRBD1	TRBV30	TRBJ1-2	CAWSAGGRLYGYTF	TGTGCCTGGAGTGCAGGGGGCCGCCTCTATGGCTACACCTTC
once	.	TRBV7-2	TRBJ2-2	CASSLRQAAGTGELFF	TGTGCCAGCAGCTTAAGGCAGGCCGCGGGCACCGGGGAGCTGTTTTTT
few	TRBD1	TRBV15	TRBJ2-7	CATSRGDRGYEQYF	TGTGCCACCAGCAGAGGGGACAGGGGCTACGAGCAGTACTTC
.	.	TRBV19	TRBJ2-5	CASSIPSRPAETQYF	TGTGCCAGTAGTATCCCTAGCCGCCCGGCGGAGACCCAGTACTTC
.	TRBD2	TRBV18	TRBJ2-3	CASSPPGLAGTDTQYF	TGTGCCAGCTCACCACCCGGGCTAGCGGGCACAGATACGCAGTATTTT
.	.	TRBV19	TRBJ2-7	CASKRTADYYEQYF	TGTGCCAGTAAACGGACTGCTGACTACTACGAGCAGTACTTC
.	TRBD2	TRBV5-1	TRBJ2-7	CASSLTAGAYEQYF	TGCGCCAGCAGCTTGACTGCGGGAGCCTACGAGCAGTACTTC
few	.	TRBV4-1	TRBJ1-6	CASSPGVYNSPLHF	TGCGCCAGCAGCCCGGGAGTATATAATTCACCCCTCCACTTT
.	.	TRBV27	TRBJ2-1	CASTSNDEQFF	TGTGCCAGCACGAGTAATGATGAGCAGTTCTTC
few	.	TRBV5-4	TRBJ2-3	CASSLGPTSTDTQYF	TGTGCCAGCAGCTTGGGACCGACTAGCACAGATACGCAGTATTTT
.	.	TRBV29-1	TRBJ2-5	CSVLRTEETQYF	TGCAGCGTCCTCCGGACAGAAGAGACCCAGTACTTC
.	.	TRBV4-2	TRBJ1-5	CASSQGEGQPQHF	TGTGCCAGCAGCCAAGGTGAGGGCCAGCCCCAGCATTTT
.	.	TRBV27	TRBJ2-1	CASSGPTTGRNEQFF	TGTGCCAGCAGTGGTCCGACGACAGGTAGGAATGAGCAGTTCTTC
.	TRBD1	TRBV5-6	TRBJ1-1	CASSFPGGTEAFF	TGTGCCAGCAGCTTCCCAGGGGGTACTGAAGCTTTCTTT
.	.	TRBV7-9	TRBJ2-7	CASSLSPLGNYEQYF	TGTGCCAGCAGCTTATCCCCACTAGGGAACTACGAGCAGTACTTC
once	.	TRBV27	TRBJ2-2	CASSPPRAHRAGELFF	TGTGCCAGCAGTCCCCCGAGGGCCCATCGGGCCGGGGAGCTGTTTTTT
.	TRBD2	TRBV10-3	TRBJ2-1	CAISESSGGLRDNEQFF	TGTGCCATCAGTGAGTCAAGCGGGGGACTCCGGGACAATGAGCAGTTCTTC
.	TRBD2	TRBV6-1	TRBJ2-1	CASSEAPTSGGYNEQFF	TGTGCCAGCAGTGAAGCCCCGACTAGCGGGGGGTACAATGAGCAGTTCTTC
.	TRBD1	TRBV6-5	TRBJ2-2	CASSYSGQGATGELFF	TGTGCCAGCAGTTACTCGGGACAGGGGGCCACCGGGGAGCTGTTTTTT
.	.	TRBV12-5	TRBJ1-1	CASGLDSGLGGTEAFF	TGTGCTAGTGGTTTGGATAGTGGGCTGGGGGGGACTGAAGCTTTCTTT
once	.	TRBV10-3	TRBJ1-1	CAISEGGTEAFF	TGTGCCATCAGTGAGGGGGGGACTGAAGCTTTCTTT
.	.	TRBV6-5	TRBJ1-1	CASSPRVSPHTEAFF	TGTGCCAGCAGTCCCAGGGTGTCCCCCCACACTGAAGCTTTCTTT
.	.	TRBV7-7	TRBJ2-1	CASSLFVRTTVRGLNNEQFF	TGTGCTAGCAGCTTATTCGTACGGACTACCGTCCGGGGTTTGAACAATGAGCAGTTCTTC
few	TRBD1	TRBV5-1	TRBJ1-2	CASSLTGDYGYTF	TGCGCCAGCAGCTTAACAGGGGACTATGGCTACACCTTC
once	.	TRBV7-6	TRBJ2-4	CASSLGTSTTAYF	TGTGCCAGCAGCTTGGGTACTAGCACTACAGCGTACTTC
.	.	TRBV27	TRBJ1-2	CASSPRGPHGYTF	TGTGCCAGCAGCCCTCGCGGTCCTCATGGCTACACCTTC
few	TRBD1	TRBV5-1	TRBJ1-1	CASSRTGTGNTEAFF	TGCGCCAGCAGCAGGACCGGGACAGGGAACACTGAAGCTTTCTTT
.	.	TRBV29-1	TRBJ1-1	CSAQTGSGAFF	TGCAGCGCCCAGACGGGAAGTGGAGCTTTCTTT
.	.	TRBV20-1	TRBJ1-2	CSARRAGGYTF	TGCAGTGCCCGACGCGCGGGCGGCTACACCTTC
.	.	TRBV18	TRBJ1-5	CASSREENSNQPQHF	TGTGCCAGCTCACGTGAGGAAAATAGCAATCAGCCCCAGCATTTT
.	.	TRBV5-1	TRBJ2-7	CASSLEGSVSYEQYF	TGCGCCAGCAGCTTGGAAGGTAGCGTCTCCTACGAGCAGTACTTC
.	.	TRBV10-3	TRBJ2-1	CAISGQGHSYNEQFF	TGTGCCATCAGTGGGCAGGGGCACTCCTACAATGAGCAGTTCTTC
.	.	TRBV28	TRBJ2-3	CASSSDLNFSTDTQYF	TGTGCCAGCAGTTCTGACTTGAACTTCAGCACAGATACGCAGTATTTT
.	.	TRBV9	TRBJ1-1	CASSATIHQTEAFF	TGTGCCAGCAGCGCAACCATACATCAGACTGAAGCTTTCTTT
.	.	TRBV7-9	TRBJ2-1	CASGGGGRTWGEQFF	TGTGCCAGCGGGGGAGGAGGGCGGACCTGGGGTGAGCAGTTCTTC